The present entry profiles one T cell receptor (beta chain) with its context. Its target is unknown. This CDR3 spans 14 amino acids. The germline CDR1 and CDR2 sequences are ENHRY and SYGVKD. With 5 bases removed from V and 0 bases from J, the gap between germline ends came to 10 bases. Full-length variable regions came from constant-region reverse primers plus semi-nested Nested Universal Primer A PCR. MiXCR, run by TCRdb on the 5' RACE reads, gives a single entry per CDR3 protein. In the table there are 40,000 to 65,000 distinct CDR3 sequences, approximately 25% of which are singletons. Naive CD4+ cells had CD25+ Tregs removed. General observations from the study: In terms of TCR gene usage, tumor memory CD4+ T cells clustered together with blood and lymph node memory CD4+ cells, as well as with lymph node naive CD4+ cells.

Specimen: tumor-infiltrating naive CD4+ T cells sorted from the breast tumor. The subset: naive CD4+ T cells, CD4+CD45RA+CD25-. The chain carries TRBV10-3 and TRBJ1-1; D is unresolved. This sequence originates from a female donor with breast cancer. CDR3 residues: CAISRNPMNTEAFF. The CDR3 DNA follows: TGTGCCATCAGTAGGAACCCCATGAACACTGAAGCTTTCTTT.